This T cell receptor (beta chain) is drawn from a study of blood T cell repertoires in COVID-19. For the study at large: Acute-phase and convalescent COVID-19 samples originated in the United States, Italy and Spain. In each case, the material was cDNA or gDNA derived from T cells, B-cell-depleted T cells, or PBMCs.

Authors' methods: The authors estimated nucleated cell counts from reference gene primer amplification. TCRdb keeps only in-frame clones here, not all; method: immunoSEQ multiplex PCR. D and trimming come from the DNA, and the V and J calls and clone size come from that table. The top ten clones hold around 9.4% of a sample with 100,000 or so clones, approximately 84% of them seen once. The receptor comes from a middle-aged man with active or convalescent COVID-19. The sequenced sample was peripheral blood.

CDR3: CASSLGSGGLDTQYF. CDR3 coding DNA: TGTGCCAGCAGCCTAGGTAGCGGGGGGCTAGATACGCAGTATTTT. This chain joins TRBV3-1 (or the pseudogene TRBV3-2) and TRBJ2-3, with 10 bases matching TRBD2. The CDR3 is made up of 15 amino acids. Unmatched junction bases numbered 6, after V lost 4 bases and J lost 5 bases. CDR1 is LGHDT and CDR2 is YNNKEL in the germline V gene (reference sequence).